The next 7 T cell receptor beta chains were all read from a single sample in a study of T cell repertoires in aging, cancer and after chemotherapy. TRB rearrangements spanning V, D and J were amplified using mixed TRB-A/B primers. MiXCR, applied by TCRdb to the multiplex PCR reads, yields one record per CDR3 protein. The sample shows approximately 20,000 distinct CDR3 sequences, 35% to 40% of them seen only once. The template was genomic DNA from peripheral blood, not RNA. The sample consisted of blood. Receptor source: a human donor with a solid tumor.

The V and J genes are TRBV18 and TRBJ1-5; D gene ambiguous. V was shortened by 0 bases and J by 5 bases, with 11 bases between the two germline ends. The CDR3 totals 15 residues. In germline, CDR1 is KGHSH, CDR2 LQKENI. CDR3 in DNA: TGTGCCAGCTCACCACCAGGTAGCCTAGATCAGCCCCAGCATTTT. This gives the protein CASSPPGSLDQPQHF.

The V and J genes are TRBV18 and TRBJ2-1, with 9 bases identical to TRBD1. This CDR3 is built from 15 residues. Trimming removed 2 bases from V and 5 bases from J; junction bases left unmatched: 4. Looked up from germline, CDR1 is KGHSH and CDR2 is LQKENI. In nucleotides, the CDR3 is TGTGCCAGCTCACCATCTGGGGACAGGGACAATGAGCAGTTCTTC. Translation gives CASSPSGDRDNEQFF.

This chain links TRBV5-4 with TRBJ2-7, with TRBD1 identical over 8 bases. Per germline, CDR1 SGHNT and CDR2 YYREEE (reference sequence). Trimming removed 4 bases from V and 3 bases from J; junction bases left unmatched: 9. The CDR3 consists of 15 residues. CDR3 sequence (DNA): TGTGCCAGCAGCATATCCCAGGGGGCATTCTACGAGCAGTACTTC. It is translated as CASSISQGAFYEQYF.

By frequency in the sample, this clonotype is medium-sized (0.01 to 0.1%). The chain links TRBV29-1 to TRBJ2-5, with D uncertain. Germline V lookup: CDR1 SQVTM, CDR2 ANQGSEA. CDR3 length: 11 amino acids. V was trimmed by 7 bases and J by 7 bases, leaving 13 bases between them. The CDR3 DNA reads TGCAGCGGTCGTCAGTCGGGGACCCAGTACTTC. Residues: CSGRQSGTQYF. The variable domain in full, completed from reference TRBV29-1 and TRBJ2-5, reads SAVISQKPSRDICQRGTSLTIQCQVDSQVTMMFWYRQQPGQSLTLIATANQGSEATYESGFVIDKFPISRPNLTFSTLTVSNMSPEDSSIYLCSGRQSGTQYFGPGTRLLVL.

The chain couples TRBV18 to TRBJ1-1; no reliable D call. The CDR3 has 11 amino acids. Germline CDR1 and CDR2: KGHSH and LQKENI. V lost 2 bases to trimming and J lost 9 bases, with 7 bases between them. This CDR3 reads CASSPDTQAFF. CDR3 bases: TGTGCCAGCTCACCAGACACCCAAGCTTTCTTT.

This chain uses TRBV12-3 or TRBV12-4 with TRBJ2-1; the D gene is possibly TRBD1 (6 bases). The CDR3 has 13 amino acids. With 2 bases removed from V and 9 bases from J, the gap between germline ends came to 11 bases. CDR3 in DNA: TGTGCCAGCAGTTTATCTGGGGGCGGTGAGCAGTTCTTC. Translated, it gives CASSLSGGGEQFF.

The rearrangement joins TRBV18 to TRBJ1-1, with 7 nucleotides matching TRBD1. Looked up from germline, CDR1 is KGHSH and CDR2 is LQKENI. There are 12 residues in the CDR3. Losses at the gene ends were 3 bases for V and 6 bases for J; bases not matched to a gene: 1. This CDR3 reads CASSPTGPEAFF. The CDR3 nucleotides read TGTGCCAGCTCACCGACAGGGCCTGAAGCTTTCTTT. Full variable domain (outside the CDR3, taken from reference TRBV18 and TRBJ1-1): NAGVMQNPRHLVRRRGQEARLRCSPMKGHSHVYWYRQLPEEGLKFMVYLQKENIIDESGMPKERFSAEFPKEGPSILRIQQVVRGDSAAYFCASSPTGPEAFFGQGTRLTVV.